The clone carrying this T cell receptor beta chain was observed at least ten times. The entry originates in a study of T-cell memory formation after mild COVID-19. The V end was cut by 4 bases, the J end by 5 bases, with 14 bases between. The CDR3 is 14 amino acids. MiXCR, applied by TCRdb to the 5' RACE reads, yields one record per CDR3 protein. The top ten clones hold around 12% of a sample with a few hundred thousand distinct CDR3 sequences, around 21% of them seen once. The sequence was collected from an adult woman who had mild COVID-19 (a few samples of this study predate the infection). Cell type and time point are not known. Sequenced material: PBMCs or a T cell subset sorted from them (not recorded which). V gene TRBV12-3 or TRBV12-4 combines with J gene TRBJ1-2, with D hard to call. Written as DNA, the CDR3 is TGTGCCAGCAGTTGGCGCGCGGGGAGTTATGGCTACACCTTC. It encodes CASSWRAGSYGYTF.